Sequencing of this T cell receptor (beta chain) was carried out in a study of cytomegalovirus exposure and HLA in healthy donors. Germline V CDR1 and CDR2: MGHRA, YSYEKL. This CDR3 is 14 amino acids long. V dropped 2 bases and J dropped 8 bases, with 12 bases sitting between them. PCR employed 60 Vbeta and 13 Jbeta primers. Here immunoSEQ multiplex PCR was the method, and the copy in TCRdb shows in-frame clones only, minus some. The data hold some 140,000 clones, with roughly 80% observed a single time. Material for sequencing was PBMCs. The clonotype comes from a woman in her forties in good health and CMV-seronegative. The rearrangement joins TRBV4-1 to TRBJ1-4, with D perhaps matching TRBD1 (6 bases). CDR3 residues: CASSQYIRGEKLFF. The CDR3, as DNA: TGCGCCAGCAGCCAATATATAAGGGGGGAAAAACTGTTTTTT.